The sequence of this TCR beta chain was determined in a study of T cell responses to AZD1222 COVID-19 vaccine. Regarding the study as a whole: Samples come after the peak T cell response, not at day 14.

On this clone: Its antigen remains unidentified.

Germline CDR1 reads LNHDA; CDR2 reads SQIVND (reference sequence). The CDR3 runs to 13 residues. Trimming removed 4 bases from V and 5 bases from J; junction bases left unmatched: 1. The method was immunoSEQ multiplex PCR; TCRdb's version includes in-frame clones alone and lacks a portion of them. The data show around 150,000 clones, approximately 95% seen once. This specimen consisted of peripheral blood, obtained 28 days after the second AZD1222 dose. This receptor was obtained from an adult who received the AZD1222 COVID-19 vaccine. The chain combines TRBV19 with TRBJ2-5; 10 bases map to TRBD2. The CDR3 region has the DNA TGTGCCAGTAGTACAGCGGGGGGGGAGACCCAGTACTTC. Amino acids: CASSTAGGETQYF.